This TCR beta chain was captured in a study of blood T cell repertoires in COVID-19 (dated by TCRdb to the early 2020s). The study in broad terms: Samples from collaborators originated in the United States, Italy and Spain and spanned both the acute and convalescent phases of COVID-19. The material from the prospective study consisted of cDNA or gDNA derived from T cells, B-cell-depleted T cells, or PBMCs. The dataset comprised deeply sampled blood TCRbeta repertoires from subjects exposed to, actively infected with, or recovered from COVID-19. The repertoires were released in a freely available public database meant as a resource for research on the immune response to SARS-CoV-2. Samples were obtained from the ongoing ImmuneRACE study (first 160 participants) and from over 1,000 subjects provided by 6 global collaborators. Sample metadata almost always included a de-identified subject ID, COVID-19 status, age in years and sex. HLA class I and class II types, where available, came from metadata supplied by the sample provider rather than from assay-based typing. Overall results and qualifications from the work: The quantity of clinical and demographic metadata differed by source and by participant and was supplied without curation.

The immunoSEQ Assay, a bias-controlled multiplex PCR, was used to amplify TCRbeta CDR3 regions from genomic DNA. On the authors' methods: Nucleated cell counts per sample were estimated from amplification of reference gene primers within the assay. To quantify the absolute abundance of each unique TCRbeta CDR3 rearrangement, sequence reads were collapsed and filtered. For each sample, productive Simpson clonality was calculated as the square root of Simpson's diversity index across productive rearrangements. TCRdb limited this immuneACCESS table to in-frame rearrangements with V and J called. A share of clones is missing; checked studies link under half to unresolved V genes, and the rest is unexplained. Clone size and V and J calls were adopted from that table, with D and trimming inferred from the DNA. This sample is represented by some 200,000 clones; about 80% of them were singletons. The ten largest clones represent about 15% of the sample.

As encoded in the germline V gene, CDR1 is KGHDR while CDR2 is SFDVKD. The V and J ends are trimmed by 1 base and 1 base, leaving 6 bases between them. The CDR3 sequence holds 15 residues, the cysteine and phenylalanine included. The DNA shown is the 45-base CDR3, in frame from base 1. In the case of this clone: The target of this receptor is not known. No per-base quality is available; no much larger clone lies one base away.

The collaborating institutions used their own protocols to collect whole blood in K2EDTA tubes. For TCRbeta analysis, collaborator samples were shipped as frozen whole blood, as isolated PBMCs, or as DNA extracted from either sample type. This clonotype was obtained from a man aged 25 to 40 with active or convalescent COVID-19. The sequencing sample was made of peripheral blood. The sequence links TRBV24-1 to TRBJ2-2; TRBD2 is possibly the D segment (6 matching bases). The nucleotides read TGTGCCACCAGTGATTTCGGGGGGAACACCGGGGAGCTGTTTTTT. Translated, it reads CATSDFGGNTGELFF.